The 14 T cell receptor beta chains presented below share a single source sample, sequenced in a study of blood T cell repertoires in COVID-19. Profiling relied on immunoSEQ multiplex PCR, and the TCRdb table lists in-frame clones only, not all of them. In the table there are around 50,000 clones, around 73% of which are singletons. The sample taken for sequencing was PBMCs or T cells enriched from blood (not recorded which). Every receptor here comes from a woman between 50 and 59 years old with acute COVID-19.

This clone is a singleton in its sample. This chain links TRBV7-8 with TRBJ1-2; possible D gene TRBD1, 5 bases. The ends were cut back, 5 bases at V and 1 base at J, with 8 bases in the middle. The V gene's germline CDR1 is SGHVS and CDR2 FQNEAQ. This CDR3 is built from 13 residues. This CDR3 reads CASSMDNNYGYTF. Here the CDR3 DNA reads TGTGCCAGCAGCATGGACAATAACTATGGCTACACCTTC.

This clone was observed a handful of times. The genes are TRBV12-5 and TRBJ2-3, with TRBD2 matching 16 bases. The CDR3 has 17 amino acids. Germline V gene sequence: CDR1 LGHNT, CDR2 FRNRAP. The J segment lost 0 bases and the V segment lost 4 bases, leaving 1 base of the junction unmatched. The CDR3 sequence is CASGSGLAGGSTDTQYF. The CDR3 nucleotides read TGTGCTAGTGGTTCGGGACTAGCGGGGGGGAGCACAGATACGCAGTATTTT.

In nucleotides, the CDR3 is TGCGCCAGCAGCCGGGGGGGCGGAGAAGGCTACACCTTC. It is translated as CASSRGGGEGYTF. The chain carries TRBV5-1 and TRBJ1-2; D is possibly TRBD1 (6 bases). From germline, CDR1 is SGHRS and CDR2 YFSETQ. The V gene lost 4 bases and the J gene lost 8 bases, with 15 bases spanning the gap. There are 13 residues in the CDR3.

The chain carries TRBV6-5 and TRBJ1-2, with a weak D call TRBD1 (5 bases). Germline V gene data show CDR1 as MNHEY and CDR2 as SVGAGI. The V end was cut by 5 bases, the J end by 4 bases, with 11 bases between. There are 13 residues in the CDR3. CDR3 sequence: CASSRAGLYGYTF. CDR3 in DNA: TGTGCCAGCAGTCGAGCAGGGCTCTATGGCTACACCTTC.

The chain links TRBV28 to TRBJ1-2; TRBD1 matches at 7 bases. With 4 bases clipped from V and 1 base from J, the junction kept 0 bases outside the gene matches. CDR3 length: 13 residues. Germline values: CDR1 MDHEN, CDR2 SYDVKM. The CDR3 DNA reads as TGTGCCAGCAGTTGGGACAGTAACTATGGCTACACCTTC. Encoded protein: CASSWDSNYGYTF.

V usage is TRBV11-3 and J usage is TRBJ1-4; no clear D gene. Germline V gene data show CDR1 as SGHNT and CDR2 as YENEEA. The CDR3 length is 13 residues. V dropped 5 bases and J dropped 4 bases, with 8 bases sitting between them. CDR3 residues: CASSRGHNEKLFF. In nucleotides, the CDR3 is TGTGCCAGCAGCCGGGGTCATAATGAAAAACTGTTTTTT.

The J gene is TRBJ2-3, the V gene TRBV5-1, with no clear D. CDR3 length: 16 amino acids. The V end was cut by 4 bases, the J end by 0 bases, with 15 bases between. CDR1 SGHRS and CDR2 YFSETQ come from the germline V gene. The CDR3: CASSLQTTTSTDTQYF. The CDR3 bases are TGCGCCAGCAGCCTCCAGACCACGACTAGCACAGATACGCAGTATTTT.

This clone has just a few counts. The rearrangement joins TRBV11-3 to TRBJ2-1; D remains unclear. The CDR3 has 12 residues. Deletions cut 1 base from V and 6 bases from J, with 4 bases between. The germline gives CDR1 SGHNT, CDR2 YENEEA. In DNA, the CDR3 is TGTGCCAGCAGCTTAGGGGCCAATGAGCAGTTCTTC. Protein product: CASSLGANEQFF.

The V call is TRBV28, the J call TRBJ1-1; perhaps TRBD1 as D (6 bases). Trimming removed 10 bases at V and 5 bases at J, with 23 bases between. The CDR3 loop spans 15 amino acids. Germline CDR1 reads MDHEN; CDR2 reads SYDVKM. CDR3 DNA: TGTGCCACCCACCTTTCACAGGGACGGGGTACTGAAGCTTTCTTT. Amino acid sequence: CATHLSQGRGTEAFF.

The count of this clone is one. The chain employs TRBV6-5 and TRBJ1-6, with D hard to call. The CDR3 extends over 15 amino acids. Germline assignment: CDR1 MNHEY and CDR2 SVGAGI. V lost 5 bases to trimming and J lost 8 bases, with 16 bases between them. The CDR3 bases are TGTGCCAGCAGTCCCCCGGAGGTTGGTGATTCACCCCTCCACTTT. Amino acids: CASSPPEVGDSPLHF.

The chain employs TRBV7-9 and TRBJ2-5; D gene unclear. The CDR3 covers 12 residues. Between the trimmed V and J ends, which lost 6 bases and 5 bases, there was a span of 10 bases. The germline CDR1 and CDR2 sequences are SEHNR and FQNEAQ (reference sequence). This CDR3 is CASSDPRETQYF. The CDR3 DNA is TGTGCCAGCAGTGACCCCAGGGAGACCCAGTACTTC.

This rearrangement joins TRBV30 to TRBJ2-5, with D possibly being TRBD2 (7 bases). The CDR3 has 12 amino acids. Germline loops: CDR1 GTSNPN, CDR2 SVGIG (reference sequence). CDR3 loop: CAGRGGGETQYF. The CDR3 DNA follows: TGTGCTGGTAGAGGGGGAGGGGAGACCCAGTACTTC.

The gene calls are TRBV7-2 and TRBJ1-3; weak D call: TRBD1 (6 bases). Germline V gene data show CDR1 as SGHTA and CDR2 as FQGNSA. The CDR3 loop spans 15 amino acids. V was pared by 5 bases and J by 8 bases, with 19 bases between. CDR3 sequence: CASSLQGGGLHTIYF. In nucleotides, the CDR3 is TGTGCCAGCAGCCTACAGGGTGGCGGGCTACACACCATATATTTT.

The rearrangement joins TRBV9 to TRBJ1-5, with a possible D match to TRBD1 (5 bases). Germline CDR1 and CDR2: SGDLS and YYNGEE. V shed 4 bases and J shed 3 bases, with 14 bases lying between them. The CDR3 runs to 15 residues. CDR3 sequence reads: CASSPEEGDNQPQHF. The CDR3 nucleotides read TGTGCCAGCAGCCCCGAGGAAGGGGACAATCAGCCCCAGCATTTT.